This T cell receptor beta chain was identified during a study of vaccination and CD4 T cells after COVID-19. The treatment denotes: approximately nine-day PBMC culture with coronavirus spike peptide pools or control peptides (ViraFEST assay). Germline CDR1 reads MRHNA; CDR2 reads SNTAGT. CDR3 size: 15 residues. V was shortened by 4 bases and J by 5 bases, with 17 bases between the two germline ends. Comments on this clonotype: Its antigen is unidentified.

With the Oncomine TCR Beta short-read assay, DNA from cultured CD4+ T cells was sequenced. Cultures of CD4+ T cells served as the source for extracting genomic DNA. TCRdb re-called the PCR reads with MiXCR, one entry per CDR3 protein. The table includes about 12,000 distinct CDR3 sequences, approximately 63% detected once. Material for sequencing was CD4+ T cells from blood, cultured in vitro. This TCR came from a human donor who had recovered from COVID-19. The chain uses TRBV6-4 and TRBJ1-1; possibly TRBD1 for D (6 bases). CDR3 DNA sequence: TGTGCCAGCAGTGGAAGTAGGGGGGAAGCAACTGAAGCTTTCTTT. This encodes CASSGSRGEATEAFF.